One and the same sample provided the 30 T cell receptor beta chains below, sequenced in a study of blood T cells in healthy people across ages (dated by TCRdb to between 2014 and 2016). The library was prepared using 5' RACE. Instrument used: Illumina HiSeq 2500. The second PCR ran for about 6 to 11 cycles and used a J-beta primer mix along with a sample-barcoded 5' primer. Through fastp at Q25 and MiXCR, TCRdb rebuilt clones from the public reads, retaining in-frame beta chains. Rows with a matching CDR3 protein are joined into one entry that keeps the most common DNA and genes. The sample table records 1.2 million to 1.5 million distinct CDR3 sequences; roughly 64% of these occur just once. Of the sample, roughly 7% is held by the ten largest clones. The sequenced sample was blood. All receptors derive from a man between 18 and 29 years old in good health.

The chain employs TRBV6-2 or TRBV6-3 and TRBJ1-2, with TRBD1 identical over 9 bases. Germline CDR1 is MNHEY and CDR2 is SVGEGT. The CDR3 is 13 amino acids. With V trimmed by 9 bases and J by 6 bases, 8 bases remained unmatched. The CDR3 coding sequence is TGTGCCAGTGGACAGGGGACGAGTCATGGCTACACCTTC. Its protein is CASGQGTSHGYTF.

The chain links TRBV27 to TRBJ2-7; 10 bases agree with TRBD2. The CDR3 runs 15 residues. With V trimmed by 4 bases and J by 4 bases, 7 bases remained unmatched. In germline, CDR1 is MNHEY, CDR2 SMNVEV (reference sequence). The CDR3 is CASSYRSGRIYEQYF. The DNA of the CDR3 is TGTGCCAGCAGTTACCGTAGCGGGAGGATTTACGAGCAGTACTTC.

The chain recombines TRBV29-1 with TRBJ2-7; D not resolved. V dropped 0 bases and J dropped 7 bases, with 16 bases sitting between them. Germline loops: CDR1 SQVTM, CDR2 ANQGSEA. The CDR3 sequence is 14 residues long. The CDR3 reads CSVEERVSSKEQYF. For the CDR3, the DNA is TGCAGCGTTGAAGAACGGGTCAGTTCTAAAGAGCAGTACTTC.

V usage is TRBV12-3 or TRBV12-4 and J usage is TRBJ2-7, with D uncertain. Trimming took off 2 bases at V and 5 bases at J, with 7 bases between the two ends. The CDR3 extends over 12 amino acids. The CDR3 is CASSLTFHEQYF. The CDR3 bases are TGTGCCAGCAGTTTAACGTTCCACGAGCAGTACTTC.

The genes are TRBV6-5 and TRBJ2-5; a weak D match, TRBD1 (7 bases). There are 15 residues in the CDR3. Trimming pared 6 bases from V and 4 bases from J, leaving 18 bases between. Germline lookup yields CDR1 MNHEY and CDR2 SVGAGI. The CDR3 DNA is TGTGCCAGCAGGGAGGGGGCCTTTTCAGGAGAGACCCAGTACTTC. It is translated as CASREGAFSGETQYF.

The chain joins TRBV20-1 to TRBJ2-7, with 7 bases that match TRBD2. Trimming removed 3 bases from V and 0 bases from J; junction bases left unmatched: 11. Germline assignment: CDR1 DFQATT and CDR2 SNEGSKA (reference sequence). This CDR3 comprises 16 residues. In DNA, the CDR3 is TGCAGTGCTAGGCTGGCAGCGGGATTGTCCTCCTACGAGCAGTACTTC. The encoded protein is CSARLAAGLSSYEQYF.

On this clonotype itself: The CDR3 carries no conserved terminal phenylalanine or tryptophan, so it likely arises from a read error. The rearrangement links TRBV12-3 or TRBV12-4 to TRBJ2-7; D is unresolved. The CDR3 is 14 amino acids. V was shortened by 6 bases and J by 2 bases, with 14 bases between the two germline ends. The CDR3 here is CASRTPGGPYEQYL. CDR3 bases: TGTGCCAGCAGGACCCCGGGCGGACCCTACGAGCAGTACCTC.

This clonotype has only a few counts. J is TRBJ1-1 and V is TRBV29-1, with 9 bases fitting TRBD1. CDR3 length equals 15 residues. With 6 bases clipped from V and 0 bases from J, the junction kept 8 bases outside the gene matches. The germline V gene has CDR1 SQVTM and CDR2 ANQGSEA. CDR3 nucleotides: TGCAGCGTCGCTTACAGGGGGCGAGTGAACACTGAAGCTTTCTTT. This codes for CSVAYRGRVNTEAFF.

The CDR3 loop is CASSYVPERETQYF. In nucleotides, the CDR3 is TGTGCCAGCAGTTACGTCCCGGAGAGGGAGACCCAGTACTTC. The rearrangement joins TRBV6-6 to TRBJ2-5, with no clear D. Germline V gene data show CDR1 as MNHNY and CDR2 as SVGAGI (reference sequence). The CDR3 is 14 amino acids. V lost 2 bases and J 5 bases, leaving 12 bases between the germline ends.

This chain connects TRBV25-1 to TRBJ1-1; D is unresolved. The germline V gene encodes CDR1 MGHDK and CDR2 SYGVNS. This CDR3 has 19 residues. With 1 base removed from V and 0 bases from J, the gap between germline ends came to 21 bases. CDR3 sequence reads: CASSESEWAPGEVNTEAFF. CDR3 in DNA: TGTGCCAGCAGTGAATCAGAGTGGGCTCCCGGAGAGGTGAACACTGAAGCTTTCTTT.

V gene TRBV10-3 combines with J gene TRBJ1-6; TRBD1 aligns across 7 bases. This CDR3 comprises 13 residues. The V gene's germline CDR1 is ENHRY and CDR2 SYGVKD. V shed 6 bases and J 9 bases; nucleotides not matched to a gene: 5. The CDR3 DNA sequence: TGTGCCATCAGAGACAGGGACAGTTCACCCCTCCACTTT. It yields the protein CAIRDRDSSPLHF.

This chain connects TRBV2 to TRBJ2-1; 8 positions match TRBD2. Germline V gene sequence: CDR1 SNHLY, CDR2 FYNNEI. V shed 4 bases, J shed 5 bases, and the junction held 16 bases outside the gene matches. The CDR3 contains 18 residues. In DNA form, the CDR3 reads TGTGCCAGCAGTGTCAGTATGTCGGGACTAGGAGTCGACAATGAGCAGTTCTTC. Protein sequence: CASSVSMSGLGVDNEQFF.

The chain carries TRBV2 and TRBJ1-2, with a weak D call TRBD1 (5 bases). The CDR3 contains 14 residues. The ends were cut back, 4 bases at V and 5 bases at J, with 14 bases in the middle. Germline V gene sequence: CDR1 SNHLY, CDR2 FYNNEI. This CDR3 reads CASSGAGKAYGYTF. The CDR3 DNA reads TGTGCCAGCAGTGGTGCAGGGAAGGCGTATGGCTACACCTTC.

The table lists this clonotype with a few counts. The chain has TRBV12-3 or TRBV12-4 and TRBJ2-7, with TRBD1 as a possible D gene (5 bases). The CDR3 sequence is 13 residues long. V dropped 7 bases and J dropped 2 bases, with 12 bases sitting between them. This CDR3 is CASTMDTTYEQYF. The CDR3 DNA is TGTGCCAGCACCATGGACACGACCTACGAGCAGTACTTC.

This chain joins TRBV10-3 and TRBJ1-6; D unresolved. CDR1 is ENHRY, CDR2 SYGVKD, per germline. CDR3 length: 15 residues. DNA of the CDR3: TGTGTCCACCAAGGAACTGGCTATACTAATTCACCCCTCCACTTT. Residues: CVHQGTGYTNSPLHF.

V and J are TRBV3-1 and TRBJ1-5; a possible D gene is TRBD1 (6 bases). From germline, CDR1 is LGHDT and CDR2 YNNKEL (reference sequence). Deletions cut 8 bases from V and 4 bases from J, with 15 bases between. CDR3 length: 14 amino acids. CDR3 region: CASQDSQRNQPQHF. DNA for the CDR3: TGTGCCAGCCAGGACAGTCAGAGGAATCAGCCCCAGCATTTT.

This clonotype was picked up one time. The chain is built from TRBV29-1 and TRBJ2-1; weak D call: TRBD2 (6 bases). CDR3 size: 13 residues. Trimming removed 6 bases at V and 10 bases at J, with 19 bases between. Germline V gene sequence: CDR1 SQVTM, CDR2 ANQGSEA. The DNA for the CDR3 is TGCAGCGTAGCTAAACGACTAGTCACCGAGCAGTTCTTC. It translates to CSVAKRLVTEQFF.

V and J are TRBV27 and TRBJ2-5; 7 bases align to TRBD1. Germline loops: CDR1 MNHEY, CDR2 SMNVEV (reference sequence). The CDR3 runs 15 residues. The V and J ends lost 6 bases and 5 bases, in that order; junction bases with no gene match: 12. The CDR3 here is CASSQAHRGRETQYF. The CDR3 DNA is TGTGCCAGCAGCCAGGCCCACAGGGGACGGGAGACCCAGTACTTC.

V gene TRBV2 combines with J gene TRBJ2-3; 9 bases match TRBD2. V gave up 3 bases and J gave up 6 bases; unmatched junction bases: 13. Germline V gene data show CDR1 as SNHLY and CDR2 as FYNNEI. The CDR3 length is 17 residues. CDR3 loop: CASSDGASGTFWDTQYF. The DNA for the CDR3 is TGTGCCAGCAGTGATGGGGCTAGCGGGACCTTCTGGGATACGCAGTATTTT.

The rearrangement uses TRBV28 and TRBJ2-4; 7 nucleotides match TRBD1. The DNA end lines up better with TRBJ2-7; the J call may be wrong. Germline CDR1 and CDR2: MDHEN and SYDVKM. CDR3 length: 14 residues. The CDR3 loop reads CASSSPGQPYEQYF. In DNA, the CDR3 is TGTGCCAGCAGTTCCCCGGGACAGCCCTACGAGCAGTACTTC.

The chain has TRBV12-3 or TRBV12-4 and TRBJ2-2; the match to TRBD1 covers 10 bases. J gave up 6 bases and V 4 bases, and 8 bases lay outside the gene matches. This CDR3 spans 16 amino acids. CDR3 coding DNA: TGTGCCAGCAGTTACGACAGGGGGCTGTCCGCCGGGGAGCTGTTTTTT. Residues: CASSYDRGLSAGELFF.

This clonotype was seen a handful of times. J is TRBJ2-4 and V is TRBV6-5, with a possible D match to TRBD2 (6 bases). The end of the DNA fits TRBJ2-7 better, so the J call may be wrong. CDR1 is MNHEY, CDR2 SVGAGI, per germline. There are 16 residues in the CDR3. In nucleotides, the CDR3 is TGTGCCAGCAGTTTGTTCGGGGGTTTCGAGTTCTACGAGCAGTACTTC. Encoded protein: CASSLFGGFEFYEQYF.

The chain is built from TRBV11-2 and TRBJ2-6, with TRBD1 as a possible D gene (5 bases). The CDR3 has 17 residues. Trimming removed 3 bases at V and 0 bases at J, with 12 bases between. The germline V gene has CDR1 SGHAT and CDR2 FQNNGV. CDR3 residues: CASSFGASNSGANVLTF. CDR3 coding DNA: TGTGCCAGCAGCTTTGGGGCCTCTAACTCTGGGGCCAACGTCCTGACTTTC.

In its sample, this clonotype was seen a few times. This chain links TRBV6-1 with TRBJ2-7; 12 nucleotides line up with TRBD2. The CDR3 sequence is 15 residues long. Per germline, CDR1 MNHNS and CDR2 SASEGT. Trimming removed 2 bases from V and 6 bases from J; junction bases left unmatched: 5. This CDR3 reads CASSELAGGQSEQYF. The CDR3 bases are TGTGCCAGCAGTGAACTAGCGGGGGGGCAGAGCGAGCAGTACTTC.

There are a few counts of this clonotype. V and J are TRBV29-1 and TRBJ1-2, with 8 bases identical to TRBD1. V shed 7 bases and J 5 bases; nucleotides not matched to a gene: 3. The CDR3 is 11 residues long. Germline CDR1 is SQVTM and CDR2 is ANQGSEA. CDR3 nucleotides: TGCAGCGCTAGGACAGGGTATGGCTACACCTTC. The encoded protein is CSARTGYGYTF. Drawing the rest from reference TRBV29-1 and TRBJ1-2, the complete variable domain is SAVISQKPSRDICQRGTSLTIQCQVDSQVTMMFWYRQQPGQSLTLIATANQGSEATYESGFVIDKFPISRPNLTFSTLTVSNMSPEDSSIYLCSARTGYGYTFGSGTRLTVV.

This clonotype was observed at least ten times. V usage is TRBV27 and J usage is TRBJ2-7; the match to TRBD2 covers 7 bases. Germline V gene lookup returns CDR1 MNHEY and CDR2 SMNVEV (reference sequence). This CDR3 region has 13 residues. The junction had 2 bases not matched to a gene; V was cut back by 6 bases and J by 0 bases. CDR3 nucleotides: TGTGCCAGCAGCAGCGGGACCTCCTACGAGCAGTACTTC. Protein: CASSSGTSYEQYF.

CDR3 protein: CASSLGGYREQFF. CDR3 DNA: TGTGCCAGCAGCTTAGGCGGCTACCGAGAGCAGTTCTTC. The rearrangement links TRBV7-9 to TRBJ2-1, with D hard to call. Germline CDR1 is SEHNR and CDR2 is FQNEAQ (reference sequence). The CDR3 has 13 residues. V dropped 1 base and J dropped 10 bases, with 11 bases sitting between them. Together with reference TRBV7-9 and TRBJ2-1, the CDR3 gives the full variable domain: DTGVSQNPRHKITKRGQNVTFRCDPISEHNRLYWYRQTLGQGPEFLTYFQNEAQLEKSRLLSDRFSAERPKGSFSTLEIQRTEQGDSAMYLCASSLGGYREQFFGPGTRLTVL.

CDR3 protein: CASSYSTGLAYSYNEQYF. CDR3 bases: TGTGCCAGCAGTTACTCGACGGGACTAGCCTATTCCTACAATGAGCAGTACTTC. The rearrangement joins TRBV6-5 to TRBJ2-5, with 9 bases that match TRBD2. The V and J ends lost 0 bases and 11 bases, in that order; junction bases with no gene match: 19. This CDR3 has 18 residues. The V gene's germline CDR1 is MNHEY and CDR2 SVGAGI.

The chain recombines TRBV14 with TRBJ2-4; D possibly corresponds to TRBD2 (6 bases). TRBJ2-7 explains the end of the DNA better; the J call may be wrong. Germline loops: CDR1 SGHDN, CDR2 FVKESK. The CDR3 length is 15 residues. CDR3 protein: CASSQVVGGGDEQYF. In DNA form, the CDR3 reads TGTGCCAGCAGCCAAGTCGTGGGCGGAGGGGACGAGCAGTACTTC.

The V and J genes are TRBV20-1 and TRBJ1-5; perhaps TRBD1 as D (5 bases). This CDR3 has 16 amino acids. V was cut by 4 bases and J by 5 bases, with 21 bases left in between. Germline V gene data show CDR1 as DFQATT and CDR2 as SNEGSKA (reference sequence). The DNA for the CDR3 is TGCAGTGCTATGGGGGAGAGGTTATTAGGGGATCAGCCCCAGCATTTT. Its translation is CSAMGERLLGDQPQHF.